This T cell receptor beta chain was retrieved from a study of T cells expressing NK-cell markers. TCRdb reprocessed the 5' RACE reads and stores each CDR3 protein as one record, lacking DNA. Its listing shows 500,000 to 700,000 distinct CDR3 sequences. CDR1 is PRHDT and CDR2 is FYEKMQ in the germline V gene (reference sequence). This CDR3 is built from 16 residues. The gene calls are TRBV13 and TRBJ2-2; TCRdb calls TRBD2, which cannot be checked without DNA. The clonotype comes from a man aged 18 to 30 in good health. Sequencing used blood T cells: a sorted CD56 or NKG2C T cell subset, CD4+ or CD8+ T cells, or bulk PBMC T cells (not recorded which). CDR3 sequence: CASSPLAGTNTGELFF.